This T cell receptor (beta chain) is drawn from a study of cytomegalovirus exposure and HLA in healthy donors (dated by TCRdb to about 2017). Looking at the study overall: In an earlier analysis of under 750 of the donors, around 300 Gb of sequence data and some 120 million unique TCR beta sequences from about 179 million T cells were reported. In a later analysis, previously published TCR beta repertoires from several hundred donors were re-analyzed and high-resolution HLA genotyping was added so that TCR occurrence patterns could be studied. Among some 400 genotyped donors of the cohort, an average of around 240,000 unique TCR beta nucleotide sequences was sequenced per donor, of which about 18% were non-productive. Every discovery cohort repertoire had been produced on one sequencing platform. A separate validation cohort of about 110 different subjects was used in addition to the roughly 700-subject first cohort. Approximately 330 gigabases of sequencing data and around 80 million unique TCR sequences made up an early release that covered 500 to 650 HLA-typed donors. Typing coverage differed by locus: A, B, C, DRB1 and DQB1 were typed in roughly 629-640 donors, DQA1 in roughly 500, DPA1 in around 600, and DPB1 in 472. Donor age, sex, ethnicity and CMV serostatus were collected together with the repertoire data. The study used immunosequencing to profile the T cell repertoires of approximately 630 subjects and linked those repertoires to cytomegalovirus serostatus. An earlier analysis of some 500 of the donors applied high-throughput TCR beta sequencing to assess whether each TCR beta V gene segment acted as functional or pseudogenic. HLA typing covered class I and class II loci at four-digit resolution. Roughly 5 DR-DQ haplotypes were treated as single units for association and clustering because of strong linkage in the cohort. Of the approximately 400 genotyped donors, 75% to 85% were placed in the genetic ancestry cluster associated with self-reported Caucasian donors. In the later analysis, no new phenotypic data were used to find candidate immune exposures; instead, reliance was placed on TCR beta sequences and their occurrence across donors. A later genetic analysis took genome-wide SNP genotypes for about three fifths of the 666 donors and used that subset as a discovery cohort. High-throughput TCR immunosequencing, statistical association of individual TCRs with disease status, and machine learning were combined to predict cytomegalovirus infection status. The study was designed to test whether signatures of past pathogen exposure could be identified by cataloging public T cell receptors. Paper-wide results and their limitations: An earlier analysis of approximately 600 of the donors showed that most TCR beta V segments appeared in productive rearrangements either about 87% or about 30% of the time, which broadly matched IMGT annotations. Because counts were too low, some 17 rarely observed V segments, including chromosome 9 orphons, were excluded from the earlier analysis of 587 of the donors. A few of the identified cytomegalovirus-associated TCR beta chains were confirmed in vitro to be specific for cytomegalovirus antigens. In a later analysis, the rate of TCR association differed among HLA loci, with DRB1 alleles having the most associated TCRs and HLA-C alleles having the fewest. According to a later analysis, most CMV-associated TCR beta chains appeared to be HLA-restricted, and the HLA associations seemed to be driven largely by CMV exposure. Across donors, most TCR sequences were observed very rarely, whereas some public TCRs were present in many individuals. The study gave a list of about 150 TCR beta chains associated with cytomegalovirus. Strong co-occurrence of HLA alleles, especially DR and DQ, made assigning TCR associations to individual alleles difficult. Compared with equally common non-associated chains, HLA-associated TCR beta chains in a later analysis were more clonally expanded and had lower generation probabilities. A later analysis reported that several top co-occurrence clusters appeared linked to parvovirus B19, influenza, CMV and Epstein-Barr virus. Some IMGT-functional V segments, including TRBV6-2 and TRBV6-3, could not be told apart with the 87-base-pair reads, so those segments were excluded. Only TCR beta chains were sequenced in this cohort, and the absence of alpha or paired-chain data limited detectable features. An association between a missense DCLRE1C variant and V-gene and J-gene trimming of TCR beta chains was found in a later genetic analysis and replicated in an independent cohort. The classifier was reported to diagnose cytomegalovirus status with high specificity and sensitivity in both the original cohort and the validation cohort. Because HLA typing was missing for some donors at each locus, association tests included only the typed subset. Specific HLA alleles were associated with some 15,000 TCR beta sequences at a false discovery rate of 0.05 in a later analysis. Correlated functional status among segregating V segments might be attributable to linkage disequilibrium, but an unknown experimental factor could not be ruled out. CMV serostatus was the only immune exposure information available for the cohort. Compared with the 666-donor mean, donors in an Asian-associated ancestry cluster had fewer N-insertions in productive TCRs, according to a later genetic analysis. A cluster of highly shared sequence variants was judged likely to represent a technical artifact of the sequencing pipeline. A further reported finding was that TCR beta sequences accurately predicted the HLA-A and HLA-B alleles for most subjects in the first cohort. According to the authors, the approach could potentially be generalized to other disease states and immunological phenotypes. The presence/absence analyses assumed that sequencing depth was roughly uniform across donors, and that assumption may not be true.

Reading the germline V gene gives CDR1 MDHEN and CDR2 SYDVKM. The CDR3 has 17 amino acids, counting the end cysteine and phenylalanine. Only the CDR3 portion is preserved as DNA: 51 bases, with reading frame beginning at the first base. Cut back by 4 bases and 1 base, the V and J ends lie 18 bases apart. A word on this clone: What this receptor recognizes is not known.

In total, over 600 healthy bone marrow donors made up the cohort. At the time of sampling, all cohort members were nominally healthy, though unrecorded immune exposures were likely present. The donor was CMV seronegative and belonged to the group of 352 seronegative cohort members. Every donor gave a peripheral blood sample, and the peripheral blood mononuclear cells from that sample were used for TCR beta sequencing. The Qiagen DNeasy Blood Extraction Kit was used to extract genomic DNA from the blood cell samples. The library was obtained by the immunoSEQ multiplex PCR assay. The multiplex PCR relied on a mix of 60 forward primers for TCR Vbeta segments and 13 reverse primers for TCR Jbeta segments. The CDR3 region of rearranged TCR beta genes was amplified from genomic DNA by a multiplex PCR assay. Amplified TCR beta libraries were sequenced as 87-base-pair reads on the Illumina HiSeq System. The original pipeline was this. Across the 670 or so repertoires, a later analysis counted approximately 83 million unique TCR beta chains, roughly 11 million of which were shared by at least two donors. Raw reads were error-corrected and collapsed into unique sequences with a nearest-neighbor algorithm that merged closely related sequences to remove PCR and sequencing errors. To assign V, D and J gene segments, CDR3 sequences were aligned to IMGT reference sequences. For a sequence to be retained, a match of at least six nucleotides to both a V gene segment and a J gene segment was required. Rearrangements were called productive when the CDR3 lacked stop codons and stayed in frame with V and J; all others were non-productive. Following IMGT convention, CDR3 was defined as the stretch from the second conserved V-encoded cysteine to the conserved J-encoded phenylalanine. The earlier analysis of about 560 of the donors excluded any sequence lacking an unambiguous match to a single V gene segment. An earlier analysis of around 600 of the donors classified V segments as functional when productive rearrangements were above 56.7% and as segregating when the standard deviation between donors was above 5%. A statistical classification framework was developed to diagnose cytomegalovirus status using the catalog of TCR beta chain sequences. In a later analysis, TCR nucleotide sequences were compared against IMGT/GENE-DB human TR gene sequences so that V and J genes could be assigned. The TCRdist pipeline was used in a later analysis to assign CDR3 sequences and most-parsimonious VDJ recombination scenarios. In a later analysis, each TCR beta chain was defined by its CDR3 amino acid sequence together with its V-gene family, and reads lacking a unique V-gene family were excluded. A later analysis removed 592 highly shared, low-generation-probability nucleotide sequences to deal with suspected cross-contamination and a sequencing artifact. In a later analysis, a clonal expansion index for each public chain was calculated from normalized within-repertoire ranks of inferred template counts. In a later analysis, generation probabilities were computed with a VDJ recombination model fitted to out-of-frame rearrangements, and the resulting probabilities were checked against IGoR. In a later analysis, TCR-TCR, TCR-HLA and TCR-CMV co-occurrence was scored with hypergeometric tests, and a repertoire-size bias correction was applied to TCR pairs. To estimate false discovery rates, a later analysis permuted the HLA or CMV assignments 20 times. In a later analysis, co-occurring TCRs were grouped with DBSCAN, and TCRdist sequence similarity was added when clustering was performed within HLA-allele-positive subsets. For co-occurrence clustering, repertoires with fewer than 30,000 or more than 120,000 public chains were excluded, along with four to six repertoires with anomalous nucleotide sharing. TCRdb limited this immuneACCESS table to in-frame rearrangements with V and J called. A share of clones is missing; checked studies link under half to unresolved V genes, and the rest is unexplained. V, J and clone size are those of that table, while D and trimming were read from the DNA. This sample's table contains some 120,000 clones. Roughly 1% of the sample is in the top ten clones.

Sequences were obtained from PBMCs. This TCR was sampled from a man aged 18 to 30 in good health and CMV-seronegative. The rearrangement combines TRBV28 with TRBJ2-3; possibly the D gene is TRBD2, per 6 matching bases. The sequenced DNA is TGTGCCAGCAGTTATGGGACTGGAGTTCGTGGCACAGATACGCAGTATTTT. Its translation reads: CASSYGTGVRGTDTQYF.